This TCR beta chain was recovered during a study of monozygotic twins with inflammatory bowel disease. General observations from the study: Especially where disease activity was present, IBD patients had fewer clonotypes in common with others than healthy twins did.

This CDR3 is 12 amino acids long. Germline V lookup: CDR1 SQVTM, CDR2 ANQGSEA. Comments on this clonotype: Its antigen remains unknown.

Each of TCRalpha and TCRbeta cDNA went through two nested PCRs, lasting approximately 16 and 10 cycles. TCRdb reprocessed the 5' RACE reads and stores each CDR3 protein as one record, lacking DNA. Here the sample table reports hundreds of thousands of distinct CDR3 sequences. The draw for each donor consisted of a single 2.5 ml blood sample. The rearrangement uses TRBV29-1 and TRBJ2-1. This receptor was taken from a human donor with ulcerative colitis or Crohn's disease, or a healthy co-twin of an affected twin (not recorded which). The sample consisted of blood. This chain's CDR3 is CSVEDLVDEQFF.